The TCR beta chain under discussion was sequenced for a study of shared clonotypes between healthy human individuals. From CD4+ cells came CD45RA+ naive and CD45RA-negative memory subsets. The CDR3 covers 16 residues. The germline V gene encodes CDR1 SGHAT and CDR2 FQNNGV. The V gene lost 5 bases and the J gene lost 4 bases, with 18 bases spanning the gap. Profiling relied on immunoSEQ multiplex PCR, and the TCRdb table lists in-frame clones only, not all of them. The repertoire has approximately 1,000,000 clones, roughly 74% of them found once; the top ten carry approximately 0.5%. The clonotype originates from a man aged 18 to 29 in good health. Some clones in this sample may be carry-over from other donors' samples. The sequencing input was memory CD4+ T cells from PBMCs. Subset described: CD45RA-negative fraction. The genes are TRBV11-2 and TRBJ1-3, with D maybe TRBD1 (6 bases). The CDR3 region has the DNA TGTGCCAGCAGCAAACAGGGTTCGGTTTCGGGAAACACCATATATTTT. Translating gives CASSKQGSVSGNTIYF.